This T cell receptor beta chain was identified in a study of kidney transplant recipient with SARS-CoV-2 infection. This clonotype was picked up many times. TCRdb re-called the reads through MiXCR, storing one row per CDR3 protein. The sample has some 220,000 distinct CDR3 sequences, around 30% seen once. Germline CDR1 LGHNA, CDR2 YNFKEQ. The CDR3 runs 13 residues. Trimming took 1 base from V and 6 from J, leaving 9 bases between them. The sequences come from a blood sample, collected at baseline and on day 111 from a kidney transplant recipient. This TCR was sampled from a young adult male patient who had COVID-19 and was a kidney transplant recipient. Some T cells may be provided by the graft donor. This chain links TRBV4-2 with TRBJ1-1; D gene unclear. The CDR3 sequence is CASSQGWAAEAFF. CDR3 coding DNA: TGTGCCAGCAGCCAAGGTTGGGCAGCTGAAGCTTTCTTT.